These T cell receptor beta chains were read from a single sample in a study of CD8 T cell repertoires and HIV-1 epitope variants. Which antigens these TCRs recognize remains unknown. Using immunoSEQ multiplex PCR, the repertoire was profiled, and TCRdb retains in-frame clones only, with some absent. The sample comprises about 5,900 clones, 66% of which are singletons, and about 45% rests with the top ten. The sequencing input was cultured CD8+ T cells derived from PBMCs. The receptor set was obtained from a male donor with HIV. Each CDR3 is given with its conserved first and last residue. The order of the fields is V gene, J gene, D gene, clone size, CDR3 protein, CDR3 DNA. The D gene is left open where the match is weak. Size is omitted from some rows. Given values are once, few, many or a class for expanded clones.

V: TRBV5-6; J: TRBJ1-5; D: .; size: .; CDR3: CASSLGTGNGQPQHF; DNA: TGTGCCAGCAGCTTAGGAACAGGGAACGGCCAGCCCCAGCATTTT
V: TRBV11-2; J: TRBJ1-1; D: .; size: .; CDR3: CASSLGPAVEAFF; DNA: TGTGCCAGCAGCTTAGGGCCAGCCGTTGAAGCTTTCTTT
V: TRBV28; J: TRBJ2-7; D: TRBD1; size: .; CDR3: CASSLQDRAYEQYF; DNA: TGTGCCAGCAGTTTACAGGACAGGGCTTACGAGCAGTACTTC
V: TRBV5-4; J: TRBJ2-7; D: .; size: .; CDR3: CASSFQGGSEQYF; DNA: TGTGCCAGCAGCTTCCAGGGGGGATCCGAGCAGTACTTC
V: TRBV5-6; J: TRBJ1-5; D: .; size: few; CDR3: CASSLINQPQHF; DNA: TGTGCCAGCAGCCTCATCAATCAGCCCCAGCATTTT
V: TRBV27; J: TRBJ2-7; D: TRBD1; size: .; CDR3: CASSSGTGYPYEQYF; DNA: TGTGCCAGCAGTTCCGGGACAGGGTACCCCTACGAGCAGTACTTC
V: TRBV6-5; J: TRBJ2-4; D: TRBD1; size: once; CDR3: CASRGQGSYIQYF; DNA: TGTGCCAGCAGGGGACAGGGGTCGTACATTCAGTACTTC
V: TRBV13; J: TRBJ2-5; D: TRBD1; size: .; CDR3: CASSDRGRETQYF; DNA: TGTGCCAGCAGCGACAGGGGGCGAGAGACCCAGTACTTC
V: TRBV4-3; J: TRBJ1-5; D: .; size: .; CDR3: CASSQVHRAGQPQHF; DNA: TGCGCCAGCAGCCAAGTTCACAGGGCCGGTCAGCCCCAGCATTTT
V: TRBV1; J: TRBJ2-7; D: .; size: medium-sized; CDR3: CTSSHSLRYEQYF; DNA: TGCACCAGCAGCCATTCTCTGCGGTACGAGCAGTACTTC
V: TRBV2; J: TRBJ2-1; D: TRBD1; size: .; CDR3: CASSEPKDRVVGNEQFF; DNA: TGTGCCAGCAGTGAACCCAAGGACAGGGTGGTTGGGAATGAGCAGTTCTTC
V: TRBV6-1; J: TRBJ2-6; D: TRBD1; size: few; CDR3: CASSGTGGANVLTF; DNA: TGTGCCAGCAGTGGGACAGGTGGGGCCAACGTCCTGACTTTC
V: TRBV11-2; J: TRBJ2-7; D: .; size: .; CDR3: CASSLGFGPSYEQYF; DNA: TGTGCCAGCAGCTTGGGATTCGGACCGTCCTACGAGCAGTACTTC
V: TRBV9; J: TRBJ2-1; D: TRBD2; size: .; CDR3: CASSVGRGLAYEQFF; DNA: TGTGCCAGCAGCGTAGGTAGGGGACTAGCCTATGAGCAGTTCTTC
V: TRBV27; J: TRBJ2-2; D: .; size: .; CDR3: CASSLRTGELFF; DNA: TGTGCCAGCAGTTTAAGGACCGGGGAGCTGTTTTTT
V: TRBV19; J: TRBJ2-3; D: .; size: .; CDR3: CASSTGPETDTQYF; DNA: TGTGCCAGTAGTACCGGGCCCGAAACAGATACGCAGTATTTT
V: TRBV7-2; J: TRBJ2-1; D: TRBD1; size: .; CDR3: CASSLGQYNEQFF; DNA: TGTGCCAGCAGCTTGGGACAGTACAATGAGCAGTTCTTC
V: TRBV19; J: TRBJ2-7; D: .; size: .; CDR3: CASSAAGAYEQYF; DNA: TGTGCCAGTAGTGCAGCAGGTGCCTACGAGCAGTACTTC
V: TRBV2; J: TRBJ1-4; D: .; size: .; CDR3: CASTPRRVNEKLFF; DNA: TGTGCCAGCACCCCTCGTAGGGTTAATGAAAAACTGTTTTTT
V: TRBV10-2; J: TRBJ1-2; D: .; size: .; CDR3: CASSDGGGYGYTF; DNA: TGCGCCAGCAGTGATGGGGGGGGCTATGGCTACACCTTC
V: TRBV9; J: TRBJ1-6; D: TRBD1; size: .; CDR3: CASSVEGTGGNSPLHF; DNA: TGTGCCAGCAGCGTAGAAGGGACAGGGGGTAATTCACCCCTCCACTTT
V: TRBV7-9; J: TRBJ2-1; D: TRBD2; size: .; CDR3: CASSQQGLADSEQFF; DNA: TGTGCCAGCAGCCAACAGGGACTAGCGGACTCTGAGCAGTTCTTC
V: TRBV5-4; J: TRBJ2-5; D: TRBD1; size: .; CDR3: CASSPGPGQGAQAETQYF; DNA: TGTGCCAGCAGCCCGGGACCTGGACAGGGGGCTCAGGCAGAGACCCAGTACTTC
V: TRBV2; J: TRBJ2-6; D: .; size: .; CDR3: CASKGQRSSGANVLTF; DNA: TGTGCCAGCAAGGGGCAGCGAAGCTCTGGGGCCAACGTCCTGACTTTC
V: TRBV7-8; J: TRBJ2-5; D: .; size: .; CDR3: CASIQQGTETQYF; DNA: TGTGCCAGCATCCAACAGGGAACGGAGACCCAGTACTTC
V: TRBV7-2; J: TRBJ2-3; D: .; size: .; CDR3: CASSQNGGRHTDTQYF; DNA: TGTGCCAGCAGCCAAAACGGGGGGCGGCACACAGATACGCAGTATTTT
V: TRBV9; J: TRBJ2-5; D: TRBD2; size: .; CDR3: CASSVGDGGGFETQYF; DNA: TGTGCCAGCAGCGTAGGCGATGGCGGGGGGTTCGAGACCCAGTACTTC
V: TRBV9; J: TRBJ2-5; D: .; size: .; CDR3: CASSVEGRTEGTQYF; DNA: TGTGCCAGCAGCGTAGAGGGCAGGACGGAAGGGACCCAGTACTTC
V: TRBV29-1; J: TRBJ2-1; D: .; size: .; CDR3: CSVLDPFTDNEQFF; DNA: TGCAGCGTCCTGGACCCCTTCACCGACAATGAGCAGTTCTTC
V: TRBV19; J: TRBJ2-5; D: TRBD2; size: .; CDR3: CASSITSGSQETQYF; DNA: TGTGCCAGTAGTATAACTAGCGGGAGCCAAGAGACCCAGTACTTC
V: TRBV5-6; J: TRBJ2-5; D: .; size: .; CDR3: CASSSGWETQYF; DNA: TGTGCCAGCAGCTCCGGCTGGGAGACCCAGTACTTC
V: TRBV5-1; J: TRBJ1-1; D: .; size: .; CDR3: CASSYSQGTEAFF; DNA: TGCGCCAGCAGCTATTCACAGGGCACTGAAGCTTTCTTT
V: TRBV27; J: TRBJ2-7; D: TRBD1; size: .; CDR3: CASRIGTGTYEQYF; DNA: TGTGCCAGCAGGATCGGGACAGGGACCTACGAGCAGTACTTC
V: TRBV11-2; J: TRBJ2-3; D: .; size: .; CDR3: CASSPRGQTSTDTQYF; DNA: TGTGCCAGCAGCCCAAGGGGACAAACTAGCACAGATACGCAGTATTTT
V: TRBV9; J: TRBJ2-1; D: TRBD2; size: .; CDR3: CASSATSAPYNEQFF; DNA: TGTGCCAGCAGCGCGACTAGCGCACCGTACAATGAGCAGTTCTTC
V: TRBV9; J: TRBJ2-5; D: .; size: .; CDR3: CASSVGGRGAETQYF; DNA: TGTGCCAGCAGCGTAGGGGGTCGGGGGGCGGAGACCCAGTACTTC
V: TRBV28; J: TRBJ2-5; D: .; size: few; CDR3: CASSTGYQETQYF; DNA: TGTGCCAGCAGTACAGGGTACCAAGAGACCCAGTACTTC
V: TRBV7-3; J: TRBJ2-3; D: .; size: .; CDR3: CASSLIAESTDTQYF; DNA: TGTGCCAGCAGCTTAATAGCGGAGAGCACAGATACGCAGTATTTT
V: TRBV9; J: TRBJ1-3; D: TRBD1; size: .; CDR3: CASSTGDSGNTIYF; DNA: TGTGCCAGCAGCACAGGGGATTCGGGAAACACCATATATTTT
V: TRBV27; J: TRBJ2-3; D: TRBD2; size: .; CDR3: CASSSGGGGTDTQYF; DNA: TGTGCCAGCAGCTCTGGGGGGGGAGGGACAGATACGCAGTATTTT
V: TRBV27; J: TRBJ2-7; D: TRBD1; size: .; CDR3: CASSSDRWDRETYEQYF; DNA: TGTGCCAGCAGTAGTGACCGATGGGACAGGGAAACCTACGAGCAGTACTTC
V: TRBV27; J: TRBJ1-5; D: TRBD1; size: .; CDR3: CASSPDRVYNQPQHF; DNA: TGTGCCAGCAGTCCCGACAGGGTGTACAATCAGCCCCAGCATTTT
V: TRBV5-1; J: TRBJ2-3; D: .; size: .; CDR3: CASSLGVRGDTQYF; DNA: TGCGCCAGCAGCTTGGGTGTTAGGGGAGATACGCAGTATTTT
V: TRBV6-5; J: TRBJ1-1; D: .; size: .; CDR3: CASSDSVVGNTEAFF; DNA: TGTGCCAGCAGTGACTCGGTTGTTGGGAACACTGAAGCTTTCTTT
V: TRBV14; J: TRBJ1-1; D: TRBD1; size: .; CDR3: CASTSRPLQGAEAFF; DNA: TGTGCCAGCACCTCAAGACCGTTACAGGGGGCTGAAGCTTTCTTT
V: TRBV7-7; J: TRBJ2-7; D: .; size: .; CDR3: CASSPDSSYEQYF; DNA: TGTGCCAGCAGCCCGGACAGTTCCTACGAGCAGTACTTC
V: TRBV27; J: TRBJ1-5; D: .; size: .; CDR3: CASSLQGRGRNQPQHF; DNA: TGTGCCAGCAGTTTACAAGGACGGGGCCGCAATCAGCCCCAGCATTTT
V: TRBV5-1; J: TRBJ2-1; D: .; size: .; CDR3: CASSLGETYNEQFF; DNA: TGCGCCAGCAGCTTGGGAGAAACCTACAATGAGCAGTTCTTC
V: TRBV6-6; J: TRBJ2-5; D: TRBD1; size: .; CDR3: CASSLQGVETQYF; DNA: TGTGCCAGCAGCCTACAGGGGGTAGAGACCCAGTACTTC
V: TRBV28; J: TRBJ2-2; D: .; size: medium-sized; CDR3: CASSLWAEGSTGELFF; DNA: TGTGCCAGCAGTTTGTGGGCGGAAGGGTCCACCGGGGAGCTGTTTTTT
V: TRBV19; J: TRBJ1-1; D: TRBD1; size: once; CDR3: CASSQNQGANTEAFF; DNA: TGTGCCAGTAGTCAAAATCAGGGGGCGAACACTGAAGCTTTCTTT
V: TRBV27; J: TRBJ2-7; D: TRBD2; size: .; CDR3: CASSPILGSGVNYEQYF; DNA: TGTGCCAGCAGTCCGATCCTAGGGAGCGGGGTCAATTACGAGCAGTACTTC
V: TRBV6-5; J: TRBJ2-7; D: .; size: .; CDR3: CASKGEAEVHEQYF; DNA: TGTGCCAGCAAAGGCGAAGCCGAGGTCCACGAGCAGTACTTC